This TCR beta chain stems from a study of T-cell reconstitution after alpha-beta-depleted transplantation in children. The study's findings and limits: Newly made T cells mostly supplied T-cell counts and diversity one year after transplant. Surviving recipient T cells and intrathymic progenitors accounted for some patients' high TCRbeta diversity at day 60. Reportedly, only several hundred clones from non-depleted graft cells drove alpha-beta T-cell counts at about two months.

For this clonotype: Its antigen is not identified.

It was with unique molecular identifiers that the TCRbeta library was prepared. TCRdb reanalysed the PCR reads using MiXCR and keeps one entry per CDR3 protein. The sample shows a few hundred thousand distinct CDR3 sequences, about 24% of them seen only once. The receptor was isolated from a female patient between 2 and 15 years old who had a stem cell transplant for congenital amegakaryocytic thrombocytopenia, so the T cells may come from the graft donor. Sequences were derived from PBMCs, mostly from graft donor cells, sampled 360 days after TCRalphabeta/CD19-depleted stem cell transplant.

The CDR3 DNA reads as TGCAGTGCCGGATCCTGGGACCAGCCTTCACCCCTCCACTTT. Translating it yields CSAGSWDQPSPLHF. The J gene is TRBJ1-6, the V gene TRBV20-1; perhaps TRBD1 as D (5 bases). V was clipped by 6 bases and J by 9 bases, with 18 bases between them. The CDR3 has 14 residues. CDR1 is DFQATT and CDR2 is SNEGSKA in the germline V gene (reference sequence).